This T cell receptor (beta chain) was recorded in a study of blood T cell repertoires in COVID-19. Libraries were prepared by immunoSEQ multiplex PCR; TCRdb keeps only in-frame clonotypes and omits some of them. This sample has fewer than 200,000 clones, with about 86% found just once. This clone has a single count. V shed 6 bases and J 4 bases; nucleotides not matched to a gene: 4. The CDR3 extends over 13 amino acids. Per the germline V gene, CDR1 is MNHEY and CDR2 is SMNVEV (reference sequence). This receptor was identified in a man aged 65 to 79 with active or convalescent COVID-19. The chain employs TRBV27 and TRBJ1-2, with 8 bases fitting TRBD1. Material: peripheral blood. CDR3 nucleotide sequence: TGTGCCAGCAGGGCAGGGGGCGGCTATGGCTACACCTTC. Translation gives CASRAGGGYGYTF.